The 32 T cell receptor beta chains in this list originate from one sample, sequenced in a study of Graves' ophthalmopathy and Graves' hyperthyroidism. Beta-chain TCR CDR3 regions were amplified from RNA transcripts. Scientists carried out first-round RT-PCR using HTBI primers and then a second-round multiplex PCR. Each CDR3 protein is one row after TCRdb ran MiXCR on the multiplex PCR reads. The sample holds about 210,000 distinct CDR3 sequences; over 25% are singletons and the top ten take approximately 8.2%. Source material: peripheral blood. These receptors were taken from a man in his fifties with Graves' ophthalmopathy.

The chain has TRBV6-2 or TRBV6-3 and TRBJ1-1; 8 nucleotides match TRBD1. J gave up 1 base and V 5 bases, and 3 bases lay outside the gene matches. Germline assignment: CDR1 MNHEY and CDR2 SVGEGT. The CDR3 covers 14 residues. The CDR3 is CASSDGQGNTEAFF. The CDR3 coding sequence is TGTGCCAGCAGTGACGGACAGGGGAACACTGAAGCTTTCTTT.

This clonotype was found many times. This sequence joins TRBV29-1 and TRBJ2-7; possibly TRBD1 or TRBD2 for D (5 bases each). This CDR3 is built from 11 residues. V lost 7 bases and J 6 bases, leaving 13 bases between the germline ends. Germline V CDR1 and CDR2: SQVTM, ANQGSEA. The CDR3 loop reads CSAAFGGEQYF. The CDR3 DNA reads TGCAGCGCCGCGTTTGGGGGCGAGCAGTACTTC.

The table lists this clonotype with many counts. The chain recombines TRBV19 with TRBJ2-2; 13 nucleotides line up with TRBD2. In germline, CDR1 is LNHDA, CDR2 SQIVND (reference sequence). The CDR3 has 19 amino acids. The ends lost 10 bases at V and 7 bases at J; junction bases unmatched: 21. CDR3 sequence reads: CATAFHPIPGLAGFGELFF. CDR3 sequence (DNA): TGTGCCACTGCCTTCCACCCCATACCGGGACTAGCGGGATTCGGGGAGCTGTTTTTT. Looking up the rest from reference TRBV19 and TRBJ2-2 gives the full variable domain: DGGITQSPKYLFRKEGQNVTLSCEQNLNHDAMYWYRQDPGQGLRLIYYSQIVNDFQKGDIAEGYSVSREKKESFPLTVTSAQKNPTAFYLCATAFHPIPGLAGFGELFFGEGSRLTVL.

This clonotype was counted at least ten times. CDR3 amino acids: CASMRTGELFF. Written as DNA, the CDR3 is TGTGCCAGCATGAGAACCGGGGAGCTGTTTTTT. The V and J genes are TRBV6-1 and TRBJ2-2; D unresolved. Trimming pared 7 bases from V and 5 bases from J, leaving 5 bases between. This CDR3 contains 11 residues. Germline assignment: CDR1 MNHNS and CDR2 SASEGT.

Ten or more counts support this clonotype. V is TRBV6-1 and J is TRBJ2-5; D possibly corresponds to TRBD2 (6 bases). CDR3 length equals 12 residues. Trimming pared 9 bases from V and 2 bases from J, leaving 10 bases between. The germline CDR1 and CDR2 sequences are MNHNS and SASEGT. The CDR3 spells CASMGLQETQYF. The DNA of the CDR3 is TGTGCCAGTATGGGACTGCAAGAGACCCAGTACTTC.

In this sample, this clonotype turned up many times. V and J are TRBV6-1 and TRBJ2-2; the D is unclear. Between the trimmed V and J ends, which lost 10 bases and 1 base, there was a span of 7 bases. The germline V gene encodes CDR1 MNHNS and CDR2 SASEGT. The CDR3 has 12 residues. This chain's CDR3 is CATSWNTGELFF. The CDR3 region has the DNA TGTGCCACCAGCTGGAACACCGGGGAGCTGTTTTTT.

This clonotype was observed at least ten times. The chain joins TRBV15 to TRBJ2-7; D unclear. Trimming cost V 0 bases and J 3 bases, with 3 bases left between them. The germline V gene has CDR1 LNHNV and CDR2 YYDKDF (reference sequence). The CDR3 covers 12 residues. The CDR3: CATSRDHYEQYF. Here the CDR3 DNA reads TGTGCCACCAGCAGAGATCACTACGAGCAGTACTTC.

The sample holds many counts of this clonotype. This chain joins TRBV12-3 or TRBV12-4 and TRBJ1-6, with TRBD1 matching over 8 bases. V shed 6 bases and J 10 bases; nucleotides not matched to a gene: 8. This CDR3 comprises 14 residues. CDR3 nucleotides: TGTGCCAGCAGCCCCACAGGGGGAGGCTCACCCCTCCACTTT. This sequence encodes CASSPTGGGSPLHF.

V gene TRBV4-2 combines with J gene TRBJ2-2, with 7 bases identical to TRBD2. This CDR3 region has 16 residues. Germline values: CDR1 LGHNA, CDR2 YNFKEQ. V shed 0 bases, J shed 5 bases, and the junction held 6 bases outside the gene matches. DNA of the CDR3: TGTGCCAGCAGCCAAGAGGGCGGGAGCGGGACCGGGGAGCTGTTTTTT. Its translation is CASSQEGGSGTGELFF.

The chain uses TRBV6-1 and TRBJ2-7; 9 bases match TRBD2. The CDR3 spans 14 residues. Per germline, CDR1 MNHNS and CDR2 SASEGT. The trim removed 3 bases at V and 6 bases at J, leaving 6 bases unmatched. In nucleotides, the CDR3 is TGTGCCAGCAGTGATGCACCGCGGGGGGGCGAGCAGTACTTC. It encodes CASSDAPRGGEQYF.

As DNA, the CDR3 is TGTGCCAGCAGTTTTAGTAGGCCCGGGACAGGAGCAGAGACCCAGTACTTC. Translation: CASSFSRPGTGAETQYF. The chain combines TRBV12-3 or TRBV12-4 with TRBJ2-5; 8 positions agree with TRBD1. Trimming took 3 bases from V and 4 from J; bases not matched to a gene: 13. The CDR3 has 17 residues.

This clonotype was seen ten or more times. A junction end diverges from the germline sequence, so it may reflect a read error. This sequence joins TRBV6-5 and TRBJ1-1, with 8 bases aligning to TRBD1. The CDR3 is 17 residues long. Germline values: CDR1 MNHEY, CDR2 SVGAGI. The CDR3 here is CASSLLGQGSYSTEAVF. The DNA of the CDR3 is TGTGCCAGCAGCCTACTAGGACAGGGCTCCTATAGCACTGAAGCTGTCTTT.

In its sample, this clonotype was seen many times. This chain connects TRBV7-3 to TRBJ2-6, with 10 bases aligning to TRBD1. Germline V gene data show CDR1 as SGHTA and CDR2 as FQGTGA. The length of the CDR3 is 19 residues. V lost 6 bases and J lost 2; bases outside the gene matches: 13. CDR3 residues: CASRPTPDRGGTGANVLTF. The CDR3 DNA reads TGTGCCAGCAGACCAACCCCGGACAGGGGGGGAACTGGGGCCAACGTCCTGACTTTC.

This clonotype has a count of ten or more. The V gene is TRBV9, the J gene TRBJ2-5; D is uncertain. The CDR3 covers 13 residues. CDR1 and CDR2 (germline): SGDLS, YYNGEE. V lost 0 bases to trimming and J lost 2 bases, with 5 bases between them. CDR3 loop: CASSVGQQETQYF. CDR3 DNA sequence: TGTGCCAGCAGCGTAGGTCAACAAGAGACCCAGTACTTC. Full variable domain (missing parts from reference TRBV9 and TRBJ2-5): DSGVTQTPKHLITATGQRVTLRCSPRSGDLSVYWYQQSLDQGLQFLIQYYNGEERAKGNILERFSAQQFPDLHSELNLSSLELGDSALYFCASSVGQQETQYFGPGTRLLVL.

This clonotype was recorded many times. The chain has TRBV3-1 and TRBJ2-7; 9 bases line up with TRBD2. The CDR3 has 15 amino acids. The germline V gene has CDR1 LGHDT and CDR2 YNNKEL (reference sequence). V was pared by 4 bases and J by 5 bases, with 9 bases of the junction left unmatched. CDR3 loop: CASSPWAGGLDEQYF. The CDR3 coding sequence is TGTGCCAGCAGCCCTTGGGCGGGAGGGCTCGACGAGCAGTACTTC.

The table lists this clonotype with many counts. The V and J genes are TRBV6-5 and TRBJ1-5, with a tentative D call TRBD1 (6 bases). Germline V gene lookup returns CDR1 MNHEY and CDR2 SVGAGI. The CDR3 runs 14 residues. Trimming took 9 bases from V and 3 from J, leaving 15 bases between them. CDR3 region: CASMGGGLNQPQHF. The CDR3 coding sequence is TGTGCCAGTATGGGGGGGGGGCTCAATCAGCCCCAGCATTTT.

This clonotype has more than one count but fewer than ten. The CDR3 reads CASTPVGGQVGANVLTF. The DNA of the CDR3 is TGTGCCAGTACCCCAGTAGGAGGGCAGGTTGGGGCCAACGTCCTGACTTTC. The rearrangement links TRBV19 to TRBJ2-6, with D perhaps matching TRBD2 (6 bases). V was clipped by 7 bases and J by 3 bases, with 19 bases between them. The CDR3 loop spans 17 amino acids. Germline V CDR1 and CDR2: LNHDA, SQIVND (reference sequence).

There are many counts of this clonotype. The chain employs TRBV5-6 and TRBJ1-1; the D gene is possibly TRBD1 (5 bases). The germline V gene has CDR1 SGHDT and CDR2 YYEEEE. The CDR3 spans 15 residues. Trimming removed 4 bases at V and 1 base at J, with 14 bases between. CDR3 bases: TGTGCCAGCAGCCTGCTTGACAGACCGAACACTGAAGCTTTCTTT. Protein: CASSLLDRPNTEAFF.

This clonotype was seen many times. This sequence joins TRBV5-1 and TRBJ1-2; 8 nucleotides agree with TRBD1. The CDR3 runs 13 residues. The germline V gene encodes CDR1 SGHRS and CDR2 YFSETQ. V lost 0 bases to trimming and J lost 8 bases; unmatched junction nucleotides: 3. Written as DNA, the CDR3 is TGCGCCAGCAGCTTGGGGACAGGGAGAGGCTACACCTTC. It specifies CASSLGTGRGYTF.

This clonotype was picked up many times. The genes are TRBV5-1 and TRBJ2-5; D is possibly TRBD2 (5 bases). Trimming took off 1 base at V and 4 bases at J, with 8 bases between the two ends. This CDR3 contains 13 residues. Germline lookup yields CDR1 SGHRS and CDR2 YFSETQ. The CDR3 nucleotides are TGCGCCAGCAGCTTGTCTGGGAGAGAGACCCAGTACTTC. It codes for CASSLSGRETQYF.

The table lists this clonotype with many counts. Germline is not matched at one junction end, which may reflect a read error. The chain is built from TRBV12-3 or TRBV12-4 and TRBJ2-7, with D perhaps TRBD1 or TRBD2 (5 bases each). The CDR3 spans 15 residues. CDR3 DNA sequence: TGTGCCAGCAACTTAGGGTCGGGACCGGGGTACGGGCAGTACTTC. Protein product: CASNLGSGPGYGQYF.

This clonotype appeared many times. This chain connects TRBV9 to TRBJ2-5; 8 bases match TRBD1. The germline V gene encodes CDR1 SGDLS and CDR2 YYNGEE. This CDR3 spans 15 amino acids. V gave up 0 bases and J gave up 4 bases; unmatched junction bases: 5. The CDR3 nucleotides are TGTGCCAGCAGCGTAGAGACAGGGGTAGGAGAGACCCAGTACTTC. This encodes CASSVETGVGETQYF.

This clonotype was seen repeatedly, ten times or more. The CDR3 bases are TGCAGCGTCGCTCAGGGAGCCGGGGAGCTGTTTTTT. Its protein product is CSVAQGAGELFF. The chain employs TRBV29-1 and TRBJ2-2; tentatively, D is TRBD1 or TRBD2 (5 bases each). Trimming pared 6 bases from V and 6 bases from J, leaving 11 bases between. The length of the CDR3 is 12 residues. Looked up from germline, CDR1 is SQVTM and CDR2 is ANQGSEA.

The table lists this clonotype with many counts. The J gene is TRBJ2-2, the V gene TRBV29-1; D gene uncertain. Germline values: CDR1 SQVTM, CDR2 ANQGSEA. The V end lost 2 bases, the J end lost 6 bases, and 19 bases lay between the germline ends. CDR3 length equals 16 residues. CDR3 residues: CSVERGGASGPGELFF. The CDR3 DNA sequence: TGCAGCGTTGAACGAGGCGGAGCGTCGGGCCCCGGGGAGCTGTTTTTT.

This clonotype appeared many times. The chain has TRBV11-3 and TRBJ2-3; 11 bases align to TRBD1. Germline-derived CDR1 and CDR2 are SGHNT and YENEEA. Trimming cost V 5 bases and J 10 bases; bases outside gene matches: 14. This CDR3 region has 16 residues. The CDR3 DNA reads TGTGCCAGCAGCCGAAAATCCGGACAGGGGGCGCTTTCGCAGTATTTT. The encoded protein is CASSRKSGQGALSQYF.

The rearrangement links TRBV7-9 to TRBJ1-3; no reliable D call. Deletions cut 5 bases from V and 1 base from J, with 3 bases between. This CDR3 is built from 12 residues. Germline CDR1 and CDR2: SEHNR and FQNEAQ (reference sequence). CDR3 loop: CASSASGNTIYF. CDR3 sequence (DNA): TGTGCCAGCAGCGCATCTGGAAACACCATATATTTT.

This clonotype was seen ten or more times. The chain combines TRBV20-1 with TRBJ1-1; the match to TRBD1 covers 7 bases. The CDR3 is made up of 12 amino acids. The junction had 8 bases not matched to a gene; V was cut back by 3 bases and J by 10 bases. CDR1 is DFQATT, CDR2 SNEGSKA, per germline (reference sequence). CDR3 region: CSARETGRGAFF. For the CDR3, the DNA is TGCAGTGCTAGGGAGACAGGGAGGGGAGCTTTCTTT.

This clonotype was observed at least ten times. V gene TRBV14 combines with J gene TRBJ2-5; no clear D. Germline V gives CDR1 SGHDN, CDR2 FVKESK. V was cut by 1 base and J by 4 bases, with 10 bases left in between. This CDR3 spans 14 amino acids. The CDR3 nucleotides read TGTGCCAGCAGCCAAGGCCGGTTCGGAGAGACCCAGTACTTC. Encoded protein: CASSQGRFGETQYF.

This rearrangement joins TRBV12-3 or TRBV12-4 to TRBJ2-7; 7 positions match TRBD1. V shed 6 bases and J 2 bases; nucleotides not matched to a gene: 10. The CDR3 consists of 15 residues. The CDR3 nucleotides are TGTGCCAGCAGGCTTACAGGGGACGTGACCTACGAGCAGTACTTC. Protein sequence: CASRLTGDVTYEQYF.

The V and J genes are TRBV7-3 and TRBJ1-6; D is unclear. This CDR3 has 14 amino acids. Germline assignment: CDR1 SGHTA and CDR2 FQGTGA. Trimming cost V 5 bases and J 5 bases, with 10 bases left between them. The CDR3 loop reads CASSLLAHNSPLHF. CDR3 DNA: TGTGCCAGCAGCCTACTCGCTCATAATTCACCCCTCCACTTT. Full variable domain (outside the CDR3, taken from reference TRBV7-3 and TRBJ1-6): GAGVSQTPSNKVTEKGKYVELRCDPISGHTALYWYRQSLGQGPEFLIYFQGTGAADDSGLPNDRFFAVRPEGSVSTLKIQRTERGDSAVYLCASSLLAHNSPLHFGNGTRLTVT.

This clonotype was counted a single time. The V and J genes are TRBV19 and TRBJ1-5; no firm D call. CDR1 is LNHDA and CDR2 is SQIVND in the germline V gene (reference sequence). The CDR3 loop spans 15 amino acids. V lost 1 base and J lost 7, with 14 bases in between. CDR3 protein: CASSIALGEGQPQHF. DNA for the CDR3: TGTGCCAGTAGTATAGCCTTGGGCGAGGGACAGCCCCAGCATTTT.

In this sample, this clonotype turned up many times. One end of the junction varies from germline; a read error may be responsible. The chain couples TRBV12-3 or TRBV12-4 to TRBJ1-1, with D unresolved. The length of the CDR3 is 13 residues. CDR3 protein: CASSLVGGTEAFF. The CDR3 DNA sequence: TGTGCCAGCAGCTTAGTGGGAGGCACTGAAGCTTTCTTT.